Below, one TCR beta chain is given with its context. As handled by the study authors: Counts of nucleated cells, estimated from reference gene primer amplification, were obtained. The method was immunoSEQ multiplex PCR; TCRdb's version includes in-frame clones alone and lacks a portion of them. V and J calls plus clone size are reproduced from that table; the DNA served to infer D and trimming. Found here are about 320,000 clones, 70% to 90% of them singletons; the top ten hold about 1.5%. Followed over time, Seattle patients had been enrolled while infection was active. These data are taken from a study of blood T cell repertoires in COVID-19. On the study more broadly: COVID-19 samples, acute and convalescent, were from the United States, Italy and Spain. Sources were T cells, B-cell-depleted T cells, or PBMCs; the material itself was cDNA or gDNA.

Sample: peripheral blood. The TCR was taken from a woman aged 25 to 45 with COVID-19, enrolled during active disease.

CDR3 region: CATSVAGVTGELFF. The CDR3 DNA follows: TGTGCCACCAGTGTCGCAGGGGTCACCGGGGAGCTGTTTTTT. The chain employs TRBV24-1 and TRBJ2-2; tentative D call: TRBD1 (6 bases). Germline CDR1 and CDR2: KGHDR and SFDVKD. V lost 5 bases and J 4 bases, leaving 10 bases between the germline ends. The CDR3 is 14 amino acids.